These 18 T cell receptor beta chains were sequenced from one sample in a study of T-cell memory formation after mild COVID-19. TCRdb itself ran the 5' RACE reads through MiXCR, one entry per CDR3 protein. Of roughly 500,000 distinct CDR3 sequences listed, roughly 20% were seen once; the top ten hold around 13%. Source material: PBMCs or a T cell subset sorted from them (not recorded which). All receptors come from an adult woman who had mild COVID-19 (a few samples of this study predate the infection). Cell type and time point are not known.

The V call is TRBV20-1, the J call TRBJ2-7; maybe TRBD2 (5 bases). The CDR3 has 13 residues. The V end lost 6 bases, the J end lost 0 bases, and 12 bases lay between the germline ends. CDR1 is DFQATT, CDR2 SNEGSKA, per germline (reference sequence). The CDR3 DNA reads as TGCAGTGCCAGCCCGGGAAGCTCCTACGAGCAGTACTTC. Translating gives CSASPGSSYEQYF.

V gene TRBV19 combines with J gene TRBJ2-3; 7 bases fit TRBD1. CDR1 is LNHDA and CDR2 is SQIVND in the germline V gene (reference sequence). The CDR3 extends over 15 amino acids. J was trimmed by 2 bases and V by 3 bases; bases with no gene match: 5. In DNA form, the CDR3 reads TGTGCCAGTAGTATTTCGGGACAGTCCACAGATACGCAGTATTTT. Protein sequence: CASSISGQSTDTQYF.

This clonotype appeared a few times. This chain links TRBV24-1 with TRBJ2-2, with D possibly TRBD1 on 6 matching bases. Trimming left V 3 bases short and J 4 bases short, with 11 bases between. Per the germline V gene, CDR1 is KGHDR and CDR2 is SFDVKD. The CDR3 spans 15 residues. CDR3 amino acids: CATSDPGHITGELFF. Written as DNA, the CDR3 is TGTGCCACCAGTGATCCGGGACACATCACCGGGGAGCTGTTTTTT.

This chain connects TRBV6-5 to TRBJ2-3, with TRBD2 as a possible D gene (5 bases). CDR3 length: 15 residues. Germline V gene data show CDR1 as MNHEY and CDR2 as SVGAGI. V dropped 4 bases and J dropped 4 bases, with 15 bases sitting between them. The CDR3 sequence: CASSWSGVPADTQYF. DNA for the CDR3: TGTGCCAGCAGTTGGAGCGGAGTGCCGGCAGATACGCAGTATTTT.

This chain links TRBV5-1 with TRBJ2-1; 8 bases fit TRBD2. CDR1 SGHRS and CDR2 YFSETQ come from the germline V gene. The CDR3 length is 15 residues. With 4 bases clipped from V and 5 bases from J, the junction kept 8 bases outside the gene matches. In nucleotides, the CDR3 is TGCGCCAGCAGCCTCGAGGGACTAGTCAACAATGAGCAGTTCTTC. Translation gives CASSLEGLVNNEQFF.

The genes are TRBV12-3 or TRBV12-4 and TRBJ1-5, with 8 bases identical to TRBD1. The CDR3 has 16 residues. Unmatched junction bases numbered 7, after V lost 6 bases and J lost 0 bases. The CDR3 protein is CASSPVQGDSNQPQHF. The CDR3 DNA follows: TGTGCCAGCAGCCCAGTACAGGGGGATAGCAATCAGCCCCAGCATTTT.

This clonotype was observed a handful of times. The chain is built from TRBV19 and TRBJ2-1, with a weak D call TRBD2 (6 bases). V was clipped by 5 bases and J by 6 bases, with 14 bases between them. The germline gives CDR1 LNHDA, CDR2 SQIVND (reference sequence). The length of the CDR3 is 14 residues. The CDR3: CASSEGLGINEQFF. The CDR3 DNA is TGTGCCAGTAGTGAGGGACTGGGAATCAATGAGCAGTTCTTC. Together with reference TRBV19 and TRBJ2-1, the CDR3 gives the full variable domain: DGGITQSPKYLFRKEGQNVTLSCEQNLNHDAMYWYRQDPGQGLRLIYYSQIVNDFQKGDIAEGYSVSREKKESFPLTVTSAQKNPTAFYLCASSEGLGINEQFFGPGTRLTVL.

This clonotype was observed a few times. The genes are TRBV5-4 and TRBJ2-5, with 9 bases identical to TRBD1. Germline CDR1 and CDR2: SGHNT and YYREEE (reference sequence). This CDR3 spans 17 amino acids. The V and J ends lost 2 bases and 4 bases, in that order; junction bases with no gene match: 12. CDR3 residues: CASSFAPGTGIGETQYF. DNA for the CDR3: TGTGCCAGCAGCTTTGCCCCCGGGACAGGGATTGGAGAGACCCAGTACTTC.

The DNA of the CDR3 is TGTGCCAGCAGCTCTGGACAGAGACAAGAGACCCAGTACTTC. As protein: CASSSGQRQETQYF. The chain recombines TRBV5-4 with TRBJ2-5, with a weak D call TRBD1 (6 bases). Looked up from germline, CDR1 is SGHNT and CDR2 is YYREEE (reference sequence). The CDR3 length is 14 residues. V was pared by 3 bases and J by 2 bases, with 11 bases between. The full variable domain, in which reference TRBV5-4 and TRBJ2-5 provide the parts outside the CDR3, is ETGVTQSPTHLIKTRGQQVTLRCSSQSGHNTVSWYQQALGQGPQFIFQYYREEENGRGNFPPRFSGLQFPNYSSELNVNALELDDSALYLCASSSGQRQETQYFGPGTRLLVL.

The chain joins TRBV15 to TRBJ2-1; 10 bases fit TRBD2. V trimming: 0 bases; J trimming: 2 bases; junction bases outside the gene matches: 4. CDR3 length equals 17 residues. The germline gives CDR1 LNHNV, CDR2 YYDKDF (reference sequence). The CDR3 nucleotides read TGTGCCACCAGCAGAGATAAGCGGGGGGGTCCCTACAATGAGCAGTTCTTC. It yields the protein CATSRDKRGGPYNEQFF.

The CDR3 DNA sequence: TGCAGCGTTGAACAAGCGGGGGAGGAGGAGACCCAGTACTTC. Translation gives CSVEQAGEEETQYF. The rearrangement uses TRBV29-1 and TRBJ2-5; 8 positions agree with TRBD2. V was clipped by 2 bases and J by 5 bases; unmatched bases: 7. The CDR3 has 14 amino acids. CDR1 is SQVTM and CDR2 is ANQGSEA in the germline V gene.

A few counts support this clonotype. The chain combines TRBV2 with TRBJ2-4, with D hard to call. In germline, CDR1 is SNHLY, CDR2 FYNNEI. V was clipped by 3 bases and J by 3 bases, with 6 bases between them. This CDR3 has 13 residues. The CDR3, as DNA: TGTGCCAGCAGTGAGAAGGGCAAAAACATTCAGTACTTC. The encoded protein is CASSEKGKNIQYF.

This clonotype turned up a few times. This sequence joins TRBV6-6 and TRBJ2-5; 7 bases fit TRBD1. The trim removed 5 bases at V and 4 bases at J, leaving 10 bases unmatched. The V gene's germline CDR1 is MNHNY and CDR2 SVGAGI (reference sequence). The length of the CDR3 is 15 residues. The CDR3 loop reads CASSHSTGTGETQYF. The CDR3 DNA reads TGTGCCAGCAGTCATTCGACAGGGACGGGAGAGACCCAGTACTTC.

This clonotype was observed a few times. The chain joins TRBV3-1 to TRBJ1-2; D ambiguous. Germline CDR1 LGHDT, CDR2 YNNKEL (reference sequence). V was shortened by 1 base and J by 8 bases, with 11 bases between the two germline ends. The CDR3 runs 13 residues. CDR3 in amino acids: CASSQVAGGGYTF. The CDR3 region has the DNA TGTGCCAGCAGCCAAGTAGCGGGCGGGGGCTACACCTTC.

A few counts support this clonotype. The gene calls are TRBV5-4 and TRBJ2-2; TRBD2 agrees at 7 bases. CDR3 length: 17 residues. Germline CDR1 is SGHNT and CDR2 is YYREEE (reference sequence). Trimming took 4 bases from V and 2 from J; bases not matched to a gene: 11. CDR3 DNA sequence: TGTGCCAGCAGCCCTGAGGGCGGGACTATTAACACCGGGGAGCTGTTTTTT. This encodes CASSPEGGTINTGELFF. The full variable domain, completed using reference TRBV5-4 and TRBJ2-2, is ETGVTQSPTHLIKTRGQQVTLRCSSQSGHNTVSWYQQALGQGPQFIFQYYREEENGRGNFPPRFSGLQFPNYSSELNVNALELDDSALYLCASSPEGGTINTGELFFGEGSRLTVL.

This clonotype was picked up a small number of times. The J gene is TRBJ2-3, the V gene TRBV5-6; no reliable D call. The CDR3 covers 13 residues. Germline V gene lookup returns CDR1 SGHDT and CDR2 YYEEEE. Trimming cost V 2 bases and J 3 bases, with 7 bases left between them. The CDR3 nucleotides are TGTGCCAGCAGCTTTCTCCAAACAGATACGCAGTATTTT. It encodes CASSFLQTDTQYF.

The rearrangement uses TRBV29-1 and TRBJ2-7; 12 nucleotides line up with TRBD2. Looked up from germline, CDR1 is SQVTM and CDR2 is ANQGSEA. This CDR3 contains 13 residues. V lost 4 bases and J lost 7; bases outside the gene matches: 5. CDR3 DNA: TGCAGCGTTGGGGGACTAGCGGGTAGAGAGCAGTACTTC. Translating gives CSVGGLAGREQYF.

V gene TRBV5-1 combines with J gene TRBJ2-5; 12 bases are a match to TRBD2. Germline V gene lookup returns CDR1 SGHRS and CDR2 YFSETQ. The CDR3 consists of 19 residues. Losses at the gene ends were 2 bases for V and 3 bases for J; bases not matched to a gene: 14. CDR3 DNA sequence: TGCGCCAGCAGCTTAAAGACCGGACTAGCGGGATCCGGGGAAGAGACCCAGTACTTC. Translated: CASSLKTGLAGSGEETQYF.